Detailed here is one T cell receptor (beta chain). The target of this receptor is not known. Within one base of it there is no much larger clone, and no base qualities were kept. The sample belongs to a study of T cells in localized non-small cell lung cancer (TCRdb year 2020). As for the study more broadly: The study examined T cell repertoires in a few hundred patients with early-stage NSCLC and compared tumors with uninvolved tumor-adjacent lungs. The cohort consisted of 236 treatment-naive NSCLC patients whose localized lung tumors had been resected. Of the NSCLC patients, over 120 were male and approximately 97 were female, and the mean age was around 70 years.

The V end loses 3 bases and the J end loses 5 bases, and a stretch of 14 bases separates them. Including cysteine and phenylalanine, the CDR3 has 14 amino acids. This entry keeps only the CDR3 DNA: 42 bases, framed from base 1. The germline V gene specifies SGHRS as CDR1 and YFSETQ as CDR2. The immunoSEQ Assay was used to sequence TCR beta CDR3 regions from DNA. As for the original processing: To compute T cell density, TCR beta template counts were normalized to usable DNA, which was estimated by amplifying housekeeping genes. The preseqR package was used to estimate richness by extrapolating to 400,000 templates for PBMC samples and to 120,000 templates for tissue samples. Clonality was calculated as one minus Pielou's evenness. Differential abundance testing on productive amino-acid clonotypes, with a minimum total count of 5 and an alpha of 0.1, was used to identify tissue-enriched TCRs. The Jaccard Index and the Morisita Overlap Index were used to quantify repertoire overlap between compartments. GLIPH grouped TCR beta CDR3s together with public tetramer-defined viral CDR3s, and a viral motif had to include at least three viral sequences and also show V-gene enrichment. In TCRdb, the immuneACCESS table is reduced to in-frame sequences with V and J assigned. These tables do not hold every clone; where another copy was compared, an unresolved V gene accounts for under half, and the others remain unexplained. The V and J calls and clone size are taken from that table; D and trimming were inferred from the DNA. This sample comprises 15,000 to 20,000 clones, approximately 82% of them detected only once. Of the sample, approximately 35% falls within the top ten clones.

At diagnosis, tumor, uninvolved tumor-adjacent lung and peripheral blood were collected and then preserved as a mix of FFPE and fresh-frozen material. For TCR repertoire profiling, the blood samples were analyzed as peripheral blood mononuclear cells. Results and caveats for the whole study, not just this receptor: Since the design was exploratory, TCR variables were selected using unadjusted p-values with no false-discovery rate correction. Longer overall survival was associated with higher blood T cell density, whereas shorter survival was associated with higher adjacent-lung clonality. Uninvolved tumor-adjacent lung showed the highest T cell clonality, higher than tumor, which suggests more focused antigenic responses in the uninvolved tumor-adjacent lung. Multi-region tumor sequencing was not performed, so intratumor heterogeneity could not be excluded. A median of approximately 57 of the top 100 tumor clones were detected in paired uninvolved adjacent lung, and 28 of these tumor clones were also found among the top 100 clones of the paired uninvolved adjacent lung.

The sample was peripheral blood, taken before any cancer treatment. The source is a male donor at least 60 years old with stage III lung adenocarcinoma. This chain is built from TRBV5-1 and TRBJ1-2, with no reliable assignment of the D segment. The CDR3 corresponds to CASSSEEERYGYTF. The DNA sequence follows: TGCGCCAGCAGCTCCGAAGAAGAGCGATATGGCTACACCTTC.